These T cell receptor beta chains were read from a single sample in a study of CD4 T cells in lung cancer. Generated by immunoSEQ multiplex PCR, the TCRdb table keeps only in-frame clones and is missing some. Seen here are some 9,300 clones, around 66% observed once, and the top ten hold roughly 14%. Specimen: normal lung tissue taken away from the tumor. The receptors derive from a man aged 60 to 69 with non-small cell lung cancer. The CDR3 runs from the conserved cysteine through the conserved F or W. Fields, in order: clone size, V gene, D gene, J gene, CDR3 DNA, CDR3 protein. A D gene is named only where the DNA matches it firmly. Size is omitted from some rows. Given values are once, few, many or a class for expanded clones.

-	TRBV10-3	-	TRBJ2-7	TGTGCCATCAGTGAAAGTAGTAGCCCGGTTAGCCACTTC	CAISESSSPVSHF
-	TRBV5-4	TRBD1	TRBJ2-5	TGTGCCAGCAGCTTTAAGGGGGCGGGAGAGACCCAGTACTTC	CASSFKGAGETQYF
medium-sized	TRBV29-1	-	TRBJ2-7	TGCAGCGTTGAGAGTCTAACAGGGATGGGGGAGCAGTACTTC	CSVESLTGMGEQYF
-	TRBV7-6	-	TRBJ2-3	TGTGCCAGCAGCTTCCGTGCGGGGTACACAGATACGCAGTATTTT	CASSFRAGYTDTQYF
-	TRBV7-2	TRBD1	TRBJ2-3	TGTGCCAGCAATCGGGGAGGGACAGGGTTAACAGATACGCAGTATTTT	CASNRGGTGLTDTQYF
-	TRBV11-3	-	TRBJ2-3	TGTGCCAGCAGCTTAGGGGAGACTGGCGGGATAGATACGCAGTATTTT	CASSLGETGGIDTQYF
-	TRBV6-4	TRBD2	TRBJ2-1	TGTGCCAGCAGTGCGGGACTAGCGGGAGTCAATGAGCAGTTCTTC	CASSAGLAGVNEQFF
-	TRBV10-3	TRBD1	TRBJ1-2	TGTGCCATCAGTGACCCGGGACAGGGGGACTATGGCTACACCTTC	CAISDPGQGDYGYTF
-	TRBV6-1	TRBD2	TRBJ2-3	TGTGCCAGCAGTGAAAAGGGACTAGCGGGATCAGATACGCAGTATTTT	CASSEKGLAGSDTQYF
-	TRBV9	-	TRBJ2-1	TGTGCCAGCAGCGTAGCTGGGCGCGTGACCTACAATGAGCAGTTCTTC	CASSVAGRVTYNEQFF
-	TRBV2	TRBD2	TRBJ2-3	TGTGCCAGCAGCGAGACTAGCGGGAGGTCAGATACGCAGTATTTT	CASSETSGRSDTQYF
medium-sized	TRBV11-2	-	TRBJ2-2	TGTGCCAGCAGCCCAGGGGGGAGGAGCACCGGGGAGCTGTTTTTT	CASSPGGRSTGELFF
-	TRBV11-2	TRBD2	TRBJ2-1	TGTGCCAGCAGCCAACTAGCGGGGCTCTACAATGAGCAGTTCTTC	CASSQLAGLYNEQFF
-	TRBV28	-	TRBJ1-1	TGTGCCAGCTTAGCAATCGGAACTGAAGCTTTCTTT	CASLAIGTEAFF
-	TRBV6-4	TRBD1	TRBJ2-6	TGTGCCAGCAGTGGGGACAGGGGGTCTGGGGCCAACGTCCTGACTTTC	CASSGDRGSGANVLTF
few	TRBV6-6	-	TRBJ1-5	TGTGCCAGCAGTTATACAGGGCATAGCAATCAGCCCCAGCATTTT	CASSYTGHSNQPQHF
-	TRBV5-1	-	TRBJ1-1	TGCGCCAGCAGCTCAAATCAGATGAACACTGAAGCTTTCTTT	CASSSNQMNTEAFF
-	TRBV10-2	TRBD2	TRBJ2-2	TGCGCCAGCAGTGAGAGACTAGCGGGTTTGGGCGGGGAGCTGTTTTTT	CASSERLAGLGGELFF
-	TRBV7-2	TRBD2	TRBJ2-2	TGTGCCGCCCGGGCTAGCGGACAGAACACCGGGGAGCTGTTTTTT	CAARASGQNTGELFF
-	TRBV11-2	-	TRBJ2-1	TGTGCCAGCAGCTTTCCTATTAACGTGGGCCACGGTGAGCAGTTCTTC	CASSFPINVGHGEQFF
once	TRBV29-1	-	TRBJ2-5	TGCAGCGTGCCCGGACAGCGCCGGGAGACCCAGTACTTC	CSVPGQRRETQYF
-	TRBV28	TRBD2	TRBJ2-5	TGTGCCACCATCTCCCCTGGGCGGGGGGAGACCCAGTACTTC	CATISPGRGETQYF
medium-sized	TRBV19	-	TRBJ1-1	TGTGCCAGTAGTATCGGTCGGGGGAACACTGAAGCTTTCTTT	CASSIGRGNTEAFF
-	TRBV7-6	-	TRBJ1-4	TGTGCCAGCAGCCCCGCCACTAAACTGTTTTTT	CASSPATKLFF
-	TRBV5-1	TRBD1	TRBJ2-7	TGTGCCAGCAGCCTAGGGACAGTCAAGCAGTACTTC	CASSLGTVKQYF
-	TRBV7-2	TRBD2	TRBJ2-5	TGTGCCAGCAGCTCGTCGGGTACTAGCGGCGGGCCAGGATACTTC	CASSSSGTSGGPGYF
-	TRBV19	TRBD1	TRBJ1-1	TGTGCCAGTAGTCCGGACAGGGGGCGAACTGAAGCTTTCTTT	CASSPDRGRTEAFF
-	TRBV6-5	TRBD2	TRBJ2-1	TGTGCCAGCAGTAATTTAGCGGGAAAGAAGGATGAGCAGTTCTTC	CASSNLAGKKDEQFF
many	TRBV7-9	-	TRBJ2-7	TGTGCCAGCAGCGGAGCCTACGAGCAGTACTTC	CASSGAYEQYF
few	TRBV21-1	-	TRBJ2-1	TGTGCCAGCAGCACGGTAGAGGGCGGTGAGCAGTTCTTC	CASSTVEGGEQFF
-	TRBV7-2	TRBD1	TRBJ2-5	TGTGCCAGCAGCGGACAGAGACAGGGACGGGGAGAGACCCAGTACTTC	CASSGQRQGRGETQYF
once	TRBV11-1	-	TRBJ1-1	TGTGCCAGCAGCTTAGGCACGGACACTGAAGCTTTCTTT	CASSLGTDTEAFF
-	TRBV6-1	-	TRBJ2-7	TGTGCCAGCCCCGAGGGGGAGTCGGGCAACGAGCAGTACTTC	CASPEGESGNEQYF
-	TRBV6-5	-	TRBJ2-1	TGTGCCAGCAGTTACTCGAGTGAGCAGTTCTTC	CASSYSSEQFF
-	TRBV5-6	TRBD2	TRBJ2-7	TGTGCCAGCACCCCGGGACTATCCTACGAGCAGTACTTC	CASTPGLSYEQYF
-	TRBV6-1	-	TRBJ2-7	TGTGCCACCCGGGGAGAGTCCTACGAGCAGTACTTC	CATRGESYEQYF
-	TRBV5-6	-	TRBJ1-1	TGTGCCAGCAGCTTGACGGTTGCCGGGAACACTGAAGCTTTCTTT	CASSLTVAGNTEAFF
-	TRBV7-6	TRBD1	TRBJ2-2	TGTGCCAGCAGCTTGGACAGGGCGGAAGCCGCCGGGGAGCTGTTTTTT	CASSLDRAEAAGELFF
-	TRBV5-1	TRBD1	TRBJ1-2	TGCGCCAGCAGCTTCGGGACAGGTGGTGGCTACACCTTC	CASSFGTGGGYTF
-	TRBV28	-	TRBJ2-1	TGTGCCAGCAGCTGGCGGACAGTCTACAATGAGCAGTTCTTC	CASSWRTVYNEQFF
-	TRBV6-1	TRBD1	TRBJ1-1	TGTGCCAGCAGTGAAGAGGGGGCAGGGATTGAAGCTTTCTTT	CASSEEGAGIEAFF
-	TRBV14	-	TRBJ1-2	TGTGCCAGCAGTCCAAGAAGTACAGCTTATGGCTACACCTTC	CASSPRSTAYGYTF
few	TRBV2	TRBD1	TRBJ1-3	TGTGCCAGCAGTCGAGCCCGGGGACAGGGCTCTGGAAACACCATATATTTT	CASSRARGQGSGNTIYF
-	TRBV5-1	-	TRBJ2-5	TGCGCCAGCAGCTCTGGGACTGCGTTGGAGACCCAGTACTTC	CASSSGTALETQYF
-	TRBV28	TRBD2	TRBJ2-3	TGTGCCAGCAGTTCCCTAGCGGGAGGCTCAGATACGCAGTATTTT	CASSSLAGGSDTQYF
many	TRBV9	TRBD2	TRBJ2-4	TGTGCCAGCAGCGCGGGACTAGCGAAAAACATTCAGTACTTC	CASSAGLAKNIQYF
medium-sized	TRBV7-9	-	TRBJ1-4	TGTGCCAGCAGTCAAAAGGGAGCAACTAATGAAAAACTGTTTTTT	CASSQKGATNEKLFF
-	TRBV6-5	-	TRBJ1-2	TGTGCCAGCAGTTACTCGACACGGCGGCCGGGGTATGGCTACACCTTC	CASSYSTRRPGYGYTF
few	TRBV18	TRBD1	TRBJ1-3	TGTGCCAGCTCACCACAAGGGACAGCTGGAAACACCATATATTTT	CASSPQGTAGNTIYF
-	TRBV7-9	-	TRBJ2-5	TGTGCCAGCAGCTTATGGGCCTCCCTCGGGGGAGAGACCCAGTACTTC	CASSLWASLGGETQYF
-	TRBV7-3	TRBD1	TRBJ1-2	TGTGCCAGCAGCTTAGGACAGGGAGTTTCCTATGGCTACACCTTC	CASSLGQGVSYGYTF
-	TRBV6-6	-	TRBJ2-3	TGTGCCAGCAGTCCCAGCGGACCCACAGATACGCAGTATTTT	CASSPSGPTDTQYF
medium-sized	TRBV4-2	TRBD2	TRBJ2-7	TGTGCCAGCAGCCCTTTAACCCCCGGGACTAATCGCCCCGGCTACGAGCAGTACTTC	CASSPLTPGTNRPGYEQYF
-	TRBV6-1	TRBD1	TRBJ2-3	TGTGCCAGCAGTGAGTTCAGGGGGTGGACAGATACGCAGTATTTT	CASSEFRGWTDTQYF
once	TRBV19	-	TRBJ1-2	TGTGCCAGTAGTATAGGGGACAATAACTATGGCTACACCTTC	CASSIGDNNYGYTF
-	TRBV19	TRBD1	TRBJ1-2	TGTGCCAGCGCGGACAGGGGGTTGGACTATGGCTACACCTTC	CASADRGLDYGYTF
-	TRBV6-6	-	TRBJ2-1	TGTGCCAGCAGTTACGGAGACCCCGGAGGGAATGAGCAGTTCTTC	CASSYGDPGGNEQFF
-	TRBV29-1	-	TRBJ2-5	TGCAGCGTTGATTATAGCGGACGGGAGACCCAGTACTTC	CSVDYSGRETQYF
-	TRBV28	-	TRBJ1-4	TGTGCCAGCAGTTTAAGCCGGGGGACTAATGAAAAACTGTTTTTT	CASSLSRGTNEKLFF